These T cell receptor beta chains were read from a single sample in a study of response to subunit inactivated influenza vaccine. MiXCR was run by TCRdb on the RT-PCR reads, yielding one entry per CDR3 protein. The data hold about 540,000 distinct CDR3 sequences, with 14% observed a single time. The sequencing used PBMCs from blood, collected roughly 13 days after vaccination. The receptors were gathered from a man over 45 who received an inactivated influenza vaccine. The CDR3 runs from the conserved cysteine through the conserved F or W. A D gene is named only where the DNA matches it firmly. A row's size may be missing; if present it is once, few, many or a size class.

j_gene: TRBJ2-2; v_gene: TRBV6-2/TRBV6-3; abundance: few; d_gene: .; CDR3aa: CASSYGGKVTGELFF; CDR3nt: TGTGCCAGCAGTTACGGCGGTAAGGTCACCGGGGAGCTGTTTTTT
j_gene: TRBJ2-7; v_gene: TRBV10-2; abundance: few; d_gene: .; CDR3aa: CASSESGQPPYEQYF; CDR3nt: TGCGCCAGCAGTGAGTCGGGGCAGCCCCCCTACGAGCAGTACTTC
j_gene: TRBJ1-1; v_gene: TRBV20-1; abundance: .; d_gene: .; CDR3aa: CRGVGGNTEAFF; CDR3nt: TGCAGGGGCGTGGGGGGGAACACTGAAGCTTTCTTT
j_gene: TRBJ2-7; v_gene: TRBV3-1; abundance: few; d_gene: TRBD2; CDR3aa: CASSPWREPYEQYF; CDR3nt: TGTGCCAGCAGTCCGTGGCGGGAGCCCTACGAGCAGTACTTC
j_gene: TRBJ1-2; v_gene: TRBV20-1; abundance: few; d_gene: .; CDR3aa: CSAYRVVYGYTF; CDR3nt: TGCAGTGCTTACAGGGTTGTCTATGGCTACACCTTC
j_gene: TRBJ2-3; v_gene: TRBV10-3; abundance: few; d_gene: TRBD2; CDR3aa: CAISGSGGNADTQYF; CDR3nt: TGTGCCATCAGTGGGAGCGGGGGGAACGCAGATACGCAGTATTTT
j_gene: TRBJ2-3; v_gene: TRBV7-2; abundance: .; d_gene: .; CDR3aa: CASSQTRTDTQYF; CDR3nt: TGTGCCAGCAGTCAGACCCGCACAGATACGCAGTATTTT
j_gene: TRBJ2-3; v_gene: TRBV20-1; abundance: few; d_gene: TRBD1; CDR3aa: CSGALGQGRTDTQYF; CDR3nt: TGCAGTGGGGCCTTGGGACAGGGGCGCACAGATACGCAGTATTTT
j_gene: TRBJ2-5; v_gene: TRBV5-1; abundance: .; d_gene: TRBD1; CDR3aa: CASSWGTGEETQYF; CDR3nt: TGCGCCAGCAGCTGGGGGACAGGGGAAGAGACCCAGTACTTC
j_gene: TRBJ1-5; v_gene: TRBV12-3/TRBV12-4; abundance: many; d_gene: .; CDR3aa: CASRLDTRNQPQHF; CDR3nt: TGTGCCAGCAGACTAGACACACGCAATCAGCCCCAGCATTTT
j_gene: TRBJ2-2; v_gene: TRBV9; abundance: .; d_gene: .; CDR3aa: CASSYNRDGEPVSNTGELFF; CDR3nt: TGTGCCAGCAGCTATAACCGGGACGGAGAACCTGTTTCGAACACCGGGGAGCTGTTTTTT
j_gene: TRBJ2-7; v_gene: TRBV29-1; abundance: few; d_gene: TRBD1; CDR3aa: CSVSGGFYEQYF; CDR3nt: TGCAGCGTGTCAGGGGGCTTCTACGAGCAGTACTTC
j_gene: TRBJ1-4; v_gene: TRBV7-9; abundance: many; d_gene: .; CDR3aa: CASSASGGLNEKLFF; CDR3nt: TGTGCCAGCAGCGCCTCGGGGGGCCTTAATGAAAAACTGTTTTTT
j_gene: TRBJ1-1; v_gene: TRBV3-1; abundance: .; d_gene: .; CDR3aa: CASSQGRRGTEAFF; CDR3nt: TGTGCCAGCAGCCAGGGGCGGAGGGGCACTGAAGCTTTCTTT
j_gene: TRBJ1-2; v_gene: TRBV19; abundance: .; d_gene: TRBD1; CDR3aa: CASEEQGANYGYTF; CDR3nt: TGTGCCAGTGAGGAGCAGGGGGCGAACTATGGCTACACCTTC
j_gene: TRBJ2-7; v_gene: TRBV15; abundance: .; d_gene: .; CDR3aa: CATSFKGFHYEQYF; CDR3nt: TGTGCCACCAGCTTTAAGGGATTTCACTACGAGCAGTACTTC
j_gene: TRBJ2-7; v_gene: TRBV7-3; abundance: .; d_gene: .; CDR3aa: CASSPESGKTYYDQYF; CDR3nt: TGTGCCAGCAGCCCTGAGTCGGGGAAGACTTACTACGATCAGTACTTC
j_gene: TRBJ2-5; v_gene: TRBV29-1; abundance: few; d_gene: .; CDR3aa: CSVGQAETQYF; CDR3nt: TGCAGCGTAGGCCAGGCGGAGACCCAGTACTTC
j_gene: TRBJ1-6; v_gene: TRBV12-3/TRBV12-4; abundance: many; d_gene: .; CDR3aa: CASSLGVPLNSPLHF; CDR3nt: TGTGCCAGCAGTTTAGGAGTCCCGTTGAATTCACCCCTCCACTTT
j_gene: TRBJ2-5; v_gene: TRBV20-1; abundance: many; d_gene: .; CDR3aa: CSASGLLGAQETQYF; CDR3nt: TGCAGTGCTAGCGGGTTGTTGGGGGCACAAGAGACCCAGTACTTC
j_gene: TRBJ2-7; v_gene: TRBV28; abundance: .; d_gene: .; CDR3aa: CASSLTDVNHEQYF; CDR3nt: TGTGCCAGCAGTTTAACAGACGTGAACCACGAGCAGTACTTC
j_gene: TRBJ1-5; v_gene: TRBV18; abundance: .; d_gene: .; CDR3aa: CASSLGFNSNQPQHF; CDR3nt: TGTGCCAGCTCCCTAGGTTTCAATAGCAATCAGCCCCAGCATTTT
j_gene: TRBJ1-1; v_gene: TRBV5-1; abundance: few; d_gene: .; CDR3aa: CASSLIWGENTEAFF; CDR3nt: TGCGCCAGCAGCTTGATCTGGGGAGAAAACACTGAAGCTTTCTTT
j_gene: TRBJ2-5; v_gene: TRBV6-1; abundance: few; d_gene: TRBD2; CDR3aa: CASKGRGVQETQYF; CDR3nt: TGTGCCAGCAAAGGACGGGGGGTTCAAGAGACCCAGTACTTC
j_gene: TRBJ1-2; v_gene: TRBV12-3/TRBV12-4; abundance: few; d_gene: TRBD1; CDR3aa: CASSARGWYGYTF; CDR3nt: TGTGCCAGCAGTGCCAGGGGGTGGTATGGCTACACCTTC
j_gene: TRBJ2-1; v_gene: TRBV29-1; abundance: few; d_gene: TRBD2; CDR3aa: CSVTWASGGNEQFF; CDR3nt: TGCAGCGTGACTTGGGCTAGCGGGGGCAATGAGCAGTTCTTC
j_gene: TRBJ2-3; v_gene: TRBV29-1; abundance: many; d_gene: TRBD2; CDR3aa: CSVTPGLGITDTQYF; CDR3nt: TGCAGCGTTACACCGGGACTAGGCATTACAGATACGCAGTATTTT
j_gene: TRBJ2-5; v_gene: TRBV6-5; abundance: .; d_gene: .; CDR3aa: CASSSWERQETQYF; CDR3nt: TGTGCCAGCAGTTCCTGGGAGCGGCAAGAGACCCAGTACTTC
j_gene: TRBJ2-7; v_gene: TRBV3-1; abundance: few; d_gene: TRBD2; CDR3aa: CASSHTSGYEQYF; CDR3nt: TGTGCCAGCAGCCATACTAGCGGCTACGAGCAGTACTTC
j_gene: TRBJ2-2; v_gene: TRBV2; abundance: few; d_gene: .; CDR3aa: CASRSGTSNTGELFF; CDR3nt: TGTGCCAGCAGATCCGGGACTTCTAACACCGGGGAGCTGTTTTTT
j_gene: TRBJ2-4; v_gene: TRBV18; abundance: .; d_gene: .; CDR3aa: CASTVGIAKNIQYF; CDR3nt: TGTGCCAGCACAGTGGGGATAGCCAAAAACATTCAGTACTTC
j_gene: TRBJ2-5; v_gene: TRBV11-1; abundance: .; d_gene: TRBD2; CDR3aa: CASSLALGLAGDQETQYF; CDR3nt: TGTGCCAGCAGCTTAGCGCTGGGACTAGCGGGAGACCAAGAGACCCAGTACTTC
j_gene: TRBJ2-3; v_gene: TRBV12-3/TRBV12-4; abundance: .; d_gene: .; CDR3aa: CASSIIRDTQYF; CDR3nt: TGTGCCAGCAGTATCATACGAGATACGCAGTATTTT
j_gene: TRBJ2-1; v_gene: TRBV12-3/TRBV12-4; abundance: few; d_gene: .; CDR3aa: CASSLDWVGSSEQFF; CDR3nt: TGTGCCAGCAGTTTGGACTGGGTGGGATCTAGTGAGCAGTTCTTC
j_gene: TRBJ1-1; v_gene: TRBV3-1; abundance: few; d_gene: .; CDR3aa: CASSQVRAVNTEAFF; CDR3nt: TGTGCCAGCAGCCAAGTTAGGGCGGTGAACACTGAAGCTTTCTTT
j_gene: TRBJ2-3; v_gene: TRBV20-1; abundance: .; d_gene: TRBD2; CDR3aa: CSAPKTSGVTDTQYF; CDR3nt: TGCAGTGCTCCAAAGACTAGCGGGGTCACAGATACGCAGTATTTT
j_gene: TRBJ2-5; v_gene: TRBV6-1; abundance: few; d_gene: TRBD2; CDR3aa: CASTPRLAGVETQYF; CDR3nt: TGTGCCAGCACCCCGCGGCTAGCGGGAGTAGAGACCCAGTACTTC
j_gene: TRBJ2-7; v_gene: TRBV4-1; abundance: .; d_gene: TRBD1; CDR3aa: CASSQEPQGARGQYF; CDR3nt: TGCGCCAGCAGCCAAGAACCACAGGGGGCTCGAGGGCAGTACTTC
j_gene: TRBJ2-1; v_gene: TRBV12-3/TRBV12-4; abundance: .; d_gene: .; CDR3aa: CASSLPGPRSYNEQFF; CDR3nt: TGTGCCAGCAGCCTCCCCGGGCCCCGCTCCTACAATGAGCAGTTCTTC
j_gene: TRBJ1-5; v_gene: TRBV5-6; abundance: few; d_gene: .; CDR3aa: CASSLSGGGGNQPQHF; CDR3nt: TGTGCCAGCAGCCTATCCGGCGGGGGCGGCAATCAGCCCCAGCATTTT
j_gene: TRBJ2-3; v_gene: TRBV28; abundance: few; d_gene: .; CDR3aa: CASSPLASKPDTQYF; CDR3nt: TGTGCCAGCAGCCCGCTAGCCTCCAAACCGGATACGCAGTATTTT
j_gene: TRBJ2-7; v_gene: TRBV20-1; abundance: .; d_gene: .; CDR3aa: CSARGGEYEQYF; CDR3nt: TGCAGTGCTAGAGGTGGGGAATACGAGCAGTACTTC
j_gene: TRBJ2-7; v_gene: TRBV7-2; abundance: .; d_gene: TRBD1; CDR3aa: CASSWKGDSSYEQYF; CDR3nt: TGTGCCAGCAGCTGGAAGGGGGACAGCTCCTACGAGCAGTACTTC
j_gene: TRBJ2-3; v_gene: TRBV29-1; abundance: few; d_gene: .; CDR3aa: CSVSRDWTDTQYF; CDR3nt: TGCAGCGTCTCCCGGGACTGGACAGATACGCAGTATTTT
j_gene: TRBJ2-5; v_gene: TRBV3-1; abundance: many; d_gene: .; CDR3aa: CASSQGYTNGVETQYF; CDR3nt: TGTGCCAGCAGCCAAGGCTATACTAATGGAGTCGAGACCCAGTACTTC
j_gene: TRBJ2-5; v_gene: TRBV20-1; abundance: .; d_gene: TRBD2; CDR3aa: CSAPPRGGTQETQYF; CDR3nt: TGCAGTGCTCCCCCACGGGGGGGCACCCAAGAGACCCAGTACTTC
j_gene: TRBJ2-3; v_gene: TRBV4-2; abundance: few; d_gene: .; CDR3aa: CASSQDQVVSADTQYF; CDR3nt: TGTGCCAGCAGCCAAGATCAGGTAGTAAGCGCAGATACGCAGTATTTT
j_gene: TRBJ2-7; v_gene: TRBV2; abundance: few; d_gene: .; CDR3aa: CATRSALLSYEQYF; CDR3nt: TGTGCCACCAGAAGCGCACTGCTCTCCTACGAGCAGTACTTC